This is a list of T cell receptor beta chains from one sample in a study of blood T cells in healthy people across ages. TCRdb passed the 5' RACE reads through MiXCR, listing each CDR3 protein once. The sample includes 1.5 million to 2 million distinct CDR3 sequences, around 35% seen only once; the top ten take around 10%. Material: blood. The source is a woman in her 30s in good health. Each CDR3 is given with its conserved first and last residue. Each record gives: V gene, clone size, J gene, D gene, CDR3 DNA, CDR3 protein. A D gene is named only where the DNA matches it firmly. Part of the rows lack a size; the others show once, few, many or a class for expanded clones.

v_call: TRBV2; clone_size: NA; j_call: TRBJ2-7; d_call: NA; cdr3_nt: TGTGCCAGCACGGGGGCCCAGACCTACGAGCAGTACTTC; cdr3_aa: CASTGAQTYEQYF
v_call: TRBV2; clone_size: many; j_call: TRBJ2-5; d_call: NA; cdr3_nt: TGTGCCAGCCGGAGGCGTCAAGAGACCCAGTACTTC; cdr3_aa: CASRRRQETQYF
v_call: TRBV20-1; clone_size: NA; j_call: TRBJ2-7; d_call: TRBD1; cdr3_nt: TGCAGTGCTCGAAGGACAGGGTACCACGGGCAGTACTTC; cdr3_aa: CSARRTGYHGQYF
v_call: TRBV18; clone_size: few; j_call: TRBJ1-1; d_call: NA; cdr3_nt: TGTGCCAGCTCACCACCGAAGATGAACACTGAAGCTTTCTTT; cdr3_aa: CASSPPKMNTEAFF
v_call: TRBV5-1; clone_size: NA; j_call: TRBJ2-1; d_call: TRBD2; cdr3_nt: TGCGCCAGCAGCTTGGACCTCCGCGGGGGGGCCTACAATGAGCAGTTCTTC; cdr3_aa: CASSLDLRGGAYNEQFF
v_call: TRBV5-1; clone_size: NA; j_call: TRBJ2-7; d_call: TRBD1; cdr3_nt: TGCGCCAGCAGCTTGGGGAACAGGGGGCGCGTAAGGTACGAGCAGTACTTC; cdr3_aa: CASSLGNRGRVRYEQYF
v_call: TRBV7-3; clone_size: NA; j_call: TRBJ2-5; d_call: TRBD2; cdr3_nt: TGTGCCAGCACCCTCCTCCCGAGTAGCGGGGGCCAAGAGACCCAGTACTTC; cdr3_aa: CASTLLPSSGGQETQYF
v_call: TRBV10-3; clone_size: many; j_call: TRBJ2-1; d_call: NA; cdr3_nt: TGTGCCATCAGTACCAAAACGGGGGAAGGTTACAATGAGCAGTTCTTC; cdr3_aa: CAISTKTGEGYNEQFF
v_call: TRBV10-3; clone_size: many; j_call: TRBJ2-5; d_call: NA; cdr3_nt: TGTGCCATCAGTGGGCCAGGCGTACACCAAGAGACCCAGTACTTC; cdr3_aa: CAISGPGVHQETQYF
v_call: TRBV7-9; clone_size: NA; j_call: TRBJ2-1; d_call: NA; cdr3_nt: TGTGCCAGCAGCTTAGCTAGGGCCCCGCTTTACAATGAGCAGTTCTTC; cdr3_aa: CASSLARAPLYNEQFF
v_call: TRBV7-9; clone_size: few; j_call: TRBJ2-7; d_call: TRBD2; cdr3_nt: TGTGCCAGCAGCACATGGAAGGCTGGACTAGCGGGTACCTCCTACGAGCAGTACTTC; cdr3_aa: CASSTWKAGLAGTSYEQYF
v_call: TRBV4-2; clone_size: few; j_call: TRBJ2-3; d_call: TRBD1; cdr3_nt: TGTGCCAGCAGCCAAGAAGGGCTGAGACAGGGATTAACAGATACGCAGTATTTT; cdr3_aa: CASSQEGLRQGLTDTQYF
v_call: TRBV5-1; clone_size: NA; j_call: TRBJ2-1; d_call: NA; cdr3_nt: TGCGCCAGCAGCGCCCAGACAGTGGACTACAATGAGCAGTTCTTC; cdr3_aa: CASSAQTVDYNEQFF
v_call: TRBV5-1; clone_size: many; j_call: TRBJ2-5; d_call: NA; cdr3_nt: TGCGCCAGCAGCTTGGTGATCCAAGAGACCCAGTACTTC; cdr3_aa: CASSLVIQETQYF
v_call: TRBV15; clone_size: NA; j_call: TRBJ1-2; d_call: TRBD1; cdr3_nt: TGTGCCACCAGCAGAGGAGGACAGGGAACAGGCTATGGCTACACCTTC; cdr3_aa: CATSRGGQGTGYGYTF
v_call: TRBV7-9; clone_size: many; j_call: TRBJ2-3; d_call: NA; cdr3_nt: TGTGCCAGCAGCCTCCAATCAGGTGCAGATACGCAGTATTTT; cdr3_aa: CASSLQSGADTQYF
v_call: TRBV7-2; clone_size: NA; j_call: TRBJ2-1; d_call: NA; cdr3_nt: TGTGCCAGCAGCTTACTCCTGATGATCAACAATGAGCAGTTCTTC; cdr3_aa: CASSLLLMINNEQFF
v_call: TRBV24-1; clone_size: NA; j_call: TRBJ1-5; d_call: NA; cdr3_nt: TGTGCCACCAGCGGGGAAGGCGGCAATCAGCCCCAGCATTTT; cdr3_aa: CATSGEGGNQPQHF
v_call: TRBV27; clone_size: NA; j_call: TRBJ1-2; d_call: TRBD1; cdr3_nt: TGTGCCAGCAGTTCCGGACAGGCGTTGAGTAGAACCTATGGCTACACCTTC; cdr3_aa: CASSSGQALSRTYGYTF
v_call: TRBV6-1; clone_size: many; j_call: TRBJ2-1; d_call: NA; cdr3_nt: TGTGCCAGCAGTGGACTGCTCTCCTACAATGAGCAGTTCTTC; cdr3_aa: CASSGLLSYNEQFF
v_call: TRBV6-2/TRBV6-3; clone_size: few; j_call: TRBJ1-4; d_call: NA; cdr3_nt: TGTGCCAGCAGTTACAAGGAGGCGTATAATGAAAAACTGTTTTTT; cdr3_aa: CASSYKEAYNEKLFF
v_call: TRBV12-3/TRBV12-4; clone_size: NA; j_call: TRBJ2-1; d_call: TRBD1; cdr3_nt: TGTGCCAGCAGTGGACCGGACAGGGTGTCGGGGAATGAGCAGTTCTTC; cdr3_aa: CASSGPDRVSGNEQFF
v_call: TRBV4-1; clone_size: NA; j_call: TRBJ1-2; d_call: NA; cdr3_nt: TGCGCCAGCAGCCAAGGAGGAATAGGGCCGCATGGCTACACCTTC; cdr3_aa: CASSQGGIGPHGYTF
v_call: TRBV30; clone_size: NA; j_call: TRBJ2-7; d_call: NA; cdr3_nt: TGTGCCTGGAGTCTACCTAATTCCTACGAGCAGTACTTC; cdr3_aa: CAWSLPNSYEQYF
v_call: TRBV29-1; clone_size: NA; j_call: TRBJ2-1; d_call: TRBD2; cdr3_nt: TGCAGCGTTGAGGAGGGGTCTAGCGGGGGGGATGAGCAGTTCTTC; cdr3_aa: CSVEEGSSGGDEQFF
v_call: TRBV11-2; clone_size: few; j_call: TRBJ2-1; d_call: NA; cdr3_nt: TGTGCCAGCCTAGGGTCGACGGCCCATGAGCAGTTCTTC; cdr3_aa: CASLGSTAHEQFF
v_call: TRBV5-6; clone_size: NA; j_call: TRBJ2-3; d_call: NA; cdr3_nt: TGTGCCAGCAGCACGGGAGTTGGGGATACGCAGTATTTT; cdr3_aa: CASSTGVGDTQYF
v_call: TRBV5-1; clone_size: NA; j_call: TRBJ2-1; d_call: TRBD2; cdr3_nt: TGCGCCAGCAGCTTGCCCCGGGAGGGGGGCAATGAGCAGTTCTTC; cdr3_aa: CASSLPREGGNEQFF
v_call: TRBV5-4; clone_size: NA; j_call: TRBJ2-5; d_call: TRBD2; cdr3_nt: TGTGCCAGTAGCTTAGTCGGCCTAGCGGAAGAGACCCAGTACTTC; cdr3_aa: CASSLVGLAEETQYF
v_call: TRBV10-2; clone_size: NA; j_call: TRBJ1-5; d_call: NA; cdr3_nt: TGCGCCAGCAGCTCCGCGGGGAACAATCAGCCCCAGCATTTT; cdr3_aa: CASSSAGNNQPQHF
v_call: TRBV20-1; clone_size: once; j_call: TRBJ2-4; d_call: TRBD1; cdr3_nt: TGCAGTGCTGGATCCGGGACAGGGGGCAAAAACATTCAGTACTTC; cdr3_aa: CSAGSGTGGKNIQYF
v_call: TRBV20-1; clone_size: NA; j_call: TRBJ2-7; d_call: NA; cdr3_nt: TGCAGCCTGGAAAGAGCGGAAACCTACGAGCAGTACTTC; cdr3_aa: CSLERAETYEQYF
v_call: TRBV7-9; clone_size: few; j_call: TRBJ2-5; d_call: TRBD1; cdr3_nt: TGTGCCAGCGGCTCTTCCGGGACAGGGGTTCAAGAGACCCAGTACTTC; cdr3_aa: CASGSSGTGVQETQYF
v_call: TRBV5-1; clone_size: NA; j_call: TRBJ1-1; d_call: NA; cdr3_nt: TGCGCCAGTACAGGAGAGACTAGGACTGAAGCTTTCTTT; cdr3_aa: CASTGETRTEAFF
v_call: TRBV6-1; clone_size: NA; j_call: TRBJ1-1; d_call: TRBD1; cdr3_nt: TGTGCCAGCAGCCTCCAGAGACAGACAGGGGGTCATGCTGAAGCTTTCTTT; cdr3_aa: CASSLQRQTGGHAEAFF
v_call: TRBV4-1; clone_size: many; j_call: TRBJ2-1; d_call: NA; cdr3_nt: TGCGCCAGCAGCCAAGAGGTAGCAGGGCGGAATGAGCAGTTCTTC; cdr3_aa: CASSQEVAGRNEQFF
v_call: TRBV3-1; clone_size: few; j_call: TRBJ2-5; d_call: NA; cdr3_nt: TGTGCCAGCAGTCGTCCAAAACAAGAGACCCAGTACTTC; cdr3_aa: CASSRPKQETQYF
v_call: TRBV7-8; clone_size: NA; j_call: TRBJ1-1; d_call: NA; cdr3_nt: TGTGCCAGCAGCTCGATAACAGGTATAGGACGGGATACTGAAGCTTTCTTT; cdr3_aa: CASSSITGIGRDTEAFF
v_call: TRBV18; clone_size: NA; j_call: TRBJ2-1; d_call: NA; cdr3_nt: TGTGCCAGCTCACAAGGGAACCGGGATAGCTCCTACAATGAGCAGTTCTTC; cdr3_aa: CASSQGNRDSSYNEQFF
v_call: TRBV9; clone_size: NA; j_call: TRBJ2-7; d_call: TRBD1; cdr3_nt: TGTGCCAGCAGCGACGACAGGGATGAGCAGTACTTC; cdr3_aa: CASSDDRDEQYF
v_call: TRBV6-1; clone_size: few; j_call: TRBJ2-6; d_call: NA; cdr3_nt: TGTGCCAGCAGACGCGGTCTCGGACACCTTAACTCTGGGGCCAACGTCCTGACTTTC; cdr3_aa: CASRRGLGHLNSGANVLTF
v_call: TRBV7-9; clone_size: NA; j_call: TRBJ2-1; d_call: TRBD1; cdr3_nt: TGTGCCAGCAGCCTAACCGGGACAGGAACTACAACGAGGCAGTTCTTC; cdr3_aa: CASSLTGTGTTTRQFF
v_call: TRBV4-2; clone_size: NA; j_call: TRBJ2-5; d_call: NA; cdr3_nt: TGTGCCAGCAGCCAAGAGTGGGACTCCCTCCAAGAGACCCAGTACTTC; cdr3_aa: CASSQEWDSLQETQYF
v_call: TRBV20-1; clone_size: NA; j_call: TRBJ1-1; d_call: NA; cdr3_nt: TGCAGTGCTAGAGTGCAGGGGACCTCGCGGACTGAAGCTTTCTTT; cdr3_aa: CSARVQGTSRTEAFF
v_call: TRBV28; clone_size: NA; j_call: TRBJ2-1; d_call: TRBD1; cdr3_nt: TGTGCCAGCGGACTACAGGGGGCGACCTACAATGAGCAGTTCTTC; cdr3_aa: CASGLQGATYNEQFF
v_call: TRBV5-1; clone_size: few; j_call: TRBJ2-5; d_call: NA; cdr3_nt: TGCGCCAGCACGGAACAGGGGAGGGACGTGGAGACCCAGTACTTC; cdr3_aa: CASTEQGRDVETQYF
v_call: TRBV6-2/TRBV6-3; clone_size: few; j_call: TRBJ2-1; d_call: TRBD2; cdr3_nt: TGTGCCAGCAGTTACTCGGAAATACCGGGACTAAGCAATGAGCAGTTCTTC; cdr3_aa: CASSYSEIPGLSNEQFF
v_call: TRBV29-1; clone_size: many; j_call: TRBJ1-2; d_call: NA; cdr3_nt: TGCAGCGTCGAGGGAACAGCTAACTATGGCTACACCTTC; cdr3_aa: CSVEGTANYGYTF
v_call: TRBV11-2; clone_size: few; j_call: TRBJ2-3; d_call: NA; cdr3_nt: TGTGCCAGCAGCCTATGGGGGGTTGGGGGCACAGATACGCAGTATTTT; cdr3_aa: CASSLWGVGGTDTQYF
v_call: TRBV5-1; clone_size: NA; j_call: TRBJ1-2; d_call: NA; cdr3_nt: TGCGCCAGCAGGGGAGAGACAGAAGAGTATCACTATGGCTACACCTTC; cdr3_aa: CASRGETEEYHYGYTF
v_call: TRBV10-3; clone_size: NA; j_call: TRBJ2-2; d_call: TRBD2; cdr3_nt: TGTGCCATCAGTGAAGGAGCGGGAGGGGCCGGGGAGCTGTTTTTT; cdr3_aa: CAISEGAGGAGELFF
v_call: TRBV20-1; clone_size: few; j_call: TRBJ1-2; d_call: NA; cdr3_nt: TGCAGTGCTACATTGACGACGGCAAGTGGGGCTTACACCTTC; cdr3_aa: CSATLTTASGAYTF
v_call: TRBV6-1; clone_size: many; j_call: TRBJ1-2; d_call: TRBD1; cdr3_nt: TGTGCCAGCAACTCGAAGGGGGCAAGGGGGTATGGCTACACCTTC; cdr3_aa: CASNSKGARGYGYTF
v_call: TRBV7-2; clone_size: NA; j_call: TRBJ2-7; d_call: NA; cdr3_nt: TGTGCCAGCAGCTTACTCTCCTCGGAGGGAAGCGGCGAGCAGTACTTC; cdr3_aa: CASSLLSSEGSGEQYF